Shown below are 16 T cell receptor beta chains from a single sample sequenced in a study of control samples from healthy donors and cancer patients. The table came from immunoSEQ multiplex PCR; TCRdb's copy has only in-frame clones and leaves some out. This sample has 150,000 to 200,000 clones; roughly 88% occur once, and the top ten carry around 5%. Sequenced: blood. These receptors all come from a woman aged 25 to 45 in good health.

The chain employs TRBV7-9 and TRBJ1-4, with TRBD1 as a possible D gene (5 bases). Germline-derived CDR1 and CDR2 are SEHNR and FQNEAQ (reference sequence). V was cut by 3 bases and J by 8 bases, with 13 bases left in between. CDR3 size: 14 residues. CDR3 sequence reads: CASSFKGRQEKLFF. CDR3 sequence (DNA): TGTGCCAGCAGCTTTAAGGGGAGGCAGGAAAAACTGTTTTTT.

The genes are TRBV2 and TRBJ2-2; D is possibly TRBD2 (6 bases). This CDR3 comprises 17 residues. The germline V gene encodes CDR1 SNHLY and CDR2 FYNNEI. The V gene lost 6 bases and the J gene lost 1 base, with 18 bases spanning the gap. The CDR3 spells CASSGVGGTVNTGELFF. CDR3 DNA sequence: TGTGCCAGCAGCGGGGTAGGCGGGACGGTGAACACCGGGGAGCTGTTTTTT.

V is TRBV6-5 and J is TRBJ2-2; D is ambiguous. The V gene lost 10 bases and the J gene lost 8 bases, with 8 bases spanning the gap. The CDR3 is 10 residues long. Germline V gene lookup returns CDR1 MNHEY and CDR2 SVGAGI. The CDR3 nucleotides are TGTGCCACCCGAAGGGGGGAGCTGTTTTTT. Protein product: CATRRGELFF.

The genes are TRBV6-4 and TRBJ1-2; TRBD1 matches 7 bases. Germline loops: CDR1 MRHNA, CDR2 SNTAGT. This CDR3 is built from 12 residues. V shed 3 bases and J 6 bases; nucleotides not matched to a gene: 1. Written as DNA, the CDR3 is TGTGCCAGCAGTGATGGGACAGATGGCTACACCTTC. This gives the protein CASSDGTDGYTF.

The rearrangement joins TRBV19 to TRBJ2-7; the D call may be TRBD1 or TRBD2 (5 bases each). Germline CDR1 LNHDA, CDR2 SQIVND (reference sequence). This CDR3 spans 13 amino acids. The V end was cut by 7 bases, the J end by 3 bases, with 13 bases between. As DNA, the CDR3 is TGTGCCAGTAAACCCGGGACCGGCTACGAGCAGTACTTC. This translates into CASKPGTGYEQYF. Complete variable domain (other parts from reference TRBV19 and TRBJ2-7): DGGITQSPKYLFRKEGQNVTLSCEQNLNHDAMYWYRQDPGQGLRLIYYSQIVNDFQKGDIAEGYSVSREKKESFPLTVTSAQKNPTAFYLCASKPGTGYEQYFGPGTRLTVT.

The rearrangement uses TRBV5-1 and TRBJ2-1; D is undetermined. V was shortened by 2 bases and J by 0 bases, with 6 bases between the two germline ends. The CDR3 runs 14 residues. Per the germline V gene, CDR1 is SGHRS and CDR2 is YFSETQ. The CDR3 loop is CASSFRSSYNEQFF. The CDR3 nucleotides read TGCGCCAGCAGCTTCAGGAGCTCCTACAATGAGCAGTTCTTC.

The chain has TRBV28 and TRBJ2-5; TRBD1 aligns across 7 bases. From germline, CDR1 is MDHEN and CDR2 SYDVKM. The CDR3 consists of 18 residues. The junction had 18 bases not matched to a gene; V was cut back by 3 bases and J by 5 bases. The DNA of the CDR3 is TGTGCCAGCAGTTTTAGGGGGTTCCGGGACAGAAAAGGGGAGACCCAGTACTTC. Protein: CASSFRGFRDRKGETQYF.

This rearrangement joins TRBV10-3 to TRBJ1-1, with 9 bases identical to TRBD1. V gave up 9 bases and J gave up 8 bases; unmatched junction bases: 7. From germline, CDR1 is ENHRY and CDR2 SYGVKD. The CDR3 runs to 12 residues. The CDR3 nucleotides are TGTGCCATGATGGGACAGGGAGAGGAAGCTTTCTTT. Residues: CAMMGQGEEAFF.

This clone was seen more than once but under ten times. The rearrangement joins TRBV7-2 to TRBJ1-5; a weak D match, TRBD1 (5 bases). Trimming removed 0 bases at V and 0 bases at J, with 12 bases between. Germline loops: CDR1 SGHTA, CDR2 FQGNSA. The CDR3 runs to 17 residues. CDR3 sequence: CASSLAWGRDSNQPQHF. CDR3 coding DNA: TGTGCCAGCAGCTTAGCTTGGGGCCGGGATAGCAATCAGCCCCAGCATTTT.

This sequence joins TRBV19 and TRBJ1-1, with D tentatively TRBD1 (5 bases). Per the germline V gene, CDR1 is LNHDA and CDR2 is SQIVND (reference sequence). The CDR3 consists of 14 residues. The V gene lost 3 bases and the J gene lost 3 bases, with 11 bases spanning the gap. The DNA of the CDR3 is TGTGCCAGTAGTATGGGTCCGGGGGACACTGAAGCTTTCTTT. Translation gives CASSMGPGDTEAFF.

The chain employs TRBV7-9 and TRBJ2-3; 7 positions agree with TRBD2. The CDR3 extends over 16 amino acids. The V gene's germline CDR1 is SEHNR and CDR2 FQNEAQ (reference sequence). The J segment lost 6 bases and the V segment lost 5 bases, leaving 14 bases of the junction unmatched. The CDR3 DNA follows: TGTGCCAGCAGCAGACCCCGGGGAGGGGCAGATGATACGCAGTATTTT. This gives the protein CASSRPRGGADDTQYF.

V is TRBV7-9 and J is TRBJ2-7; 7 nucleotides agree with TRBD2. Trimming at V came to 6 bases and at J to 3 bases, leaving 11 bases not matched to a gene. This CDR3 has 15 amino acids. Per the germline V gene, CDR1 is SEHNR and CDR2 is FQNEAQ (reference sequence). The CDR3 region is CASSYSRGEGYEQYF. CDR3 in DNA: TGTGCCAGCAGTTACTCCCGGGGGGAGGGCTACGAGCAGTACTTC.

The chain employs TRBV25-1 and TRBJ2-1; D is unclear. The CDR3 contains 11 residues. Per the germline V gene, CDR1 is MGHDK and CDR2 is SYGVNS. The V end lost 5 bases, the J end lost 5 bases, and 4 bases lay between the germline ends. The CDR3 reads CASSTHNEQFF. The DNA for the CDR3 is TGTGCCAGCAGTACCCACAATGAGCAGTTCTTC. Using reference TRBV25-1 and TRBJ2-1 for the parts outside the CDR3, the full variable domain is EADIYQTPRYLVIGTGKKITLECSQTMGHDKMYWYQQDPGMELHLIHYSYGVNSTEKGDLSSESTVSRIRTEHFPLTLESARPSHTSQYLCASSTHNEQFFGPGTRLTVL.

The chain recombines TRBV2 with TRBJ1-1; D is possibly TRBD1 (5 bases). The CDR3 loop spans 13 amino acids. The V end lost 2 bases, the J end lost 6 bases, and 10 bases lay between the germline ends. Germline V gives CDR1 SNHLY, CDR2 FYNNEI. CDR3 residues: CASSEIQVAEAFF. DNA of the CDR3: TGTGCCAGCAGTGAAATACAGGTTGCTGAAGCTTTCTTT.

As DNA, the CDR3 is TGTGCCAGCAGTTCGGGGGGGGAGACCCAGTACTTC. The encoded protein is CASSSGGETQYF. The V call is TRBV27, the J call TRBJ2-5, with 8 nucleotides matching TRBD2. Germline trimming cut 4 bases from V and 5 bases from J; bases unmatched to any gene: 0. This CDR3 spans 12 amino acids. CDR1 and CDR2 (germline): MNHEY, SMNVEV (reference sequence).

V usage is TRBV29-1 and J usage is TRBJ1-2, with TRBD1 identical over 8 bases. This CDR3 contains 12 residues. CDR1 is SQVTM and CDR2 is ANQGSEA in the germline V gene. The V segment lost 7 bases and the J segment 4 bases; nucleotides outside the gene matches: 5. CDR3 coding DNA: TGCAGCGCAGGGGGCTTGGGCTATGGCTACACCTTC. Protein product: CSAGGLGYGYTF.